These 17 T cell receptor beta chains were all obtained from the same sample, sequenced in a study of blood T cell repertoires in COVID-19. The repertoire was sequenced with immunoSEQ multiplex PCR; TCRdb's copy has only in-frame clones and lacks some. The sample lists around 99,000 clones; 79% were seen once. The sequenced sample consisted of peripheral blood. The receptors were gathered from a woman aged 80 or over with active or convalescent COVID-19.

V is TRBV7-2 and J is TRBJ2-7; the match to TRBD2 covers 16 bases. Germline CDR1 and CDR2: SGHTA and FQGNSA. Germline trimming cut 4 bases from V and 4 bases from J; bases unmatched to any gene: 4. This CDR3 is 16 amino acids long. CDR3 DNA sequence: TGTGCCAGCAGCTCGGGGACTAGCGGGAGGGGTTACGAGCAGTACTTC. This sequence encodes CASSSGTSGRGYEQYF.

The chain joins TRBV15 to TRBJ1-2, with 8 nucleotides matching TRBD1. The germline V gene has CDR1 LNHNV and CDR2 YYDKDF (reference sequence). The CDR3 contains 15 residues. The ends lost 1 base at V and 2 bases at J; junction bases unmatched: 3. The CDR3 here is CATSRGQGTNYGYTF. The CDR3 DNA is TGTGCCACCAGCAGAGGACAGGGGACCAACTATGGCTACACCTTC. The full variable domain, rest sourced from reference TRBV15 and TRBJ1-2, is DAMVIQNPRYQVTQFGKPVTLSCSQTLNHNVMYWYQQKSSQAPKLLFHYYDKDFNNEADTPDNFQSRRPNTSFCFLDIRSPGLGDTAMYLCATSRGQGTNYGYTFGSGTRLTVV.

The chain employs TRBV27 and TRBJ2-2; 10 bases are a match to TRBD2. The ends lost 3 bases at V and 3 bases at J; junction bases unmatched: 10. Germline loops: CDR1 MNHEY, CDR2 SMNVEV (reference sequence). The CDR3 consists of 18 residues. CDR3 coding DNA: TGTGCCAGCAGTTTCAATTTAGCGGGAGGCCGATACACCGGGGAGCTGTTTTTT. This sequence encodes CASSFNLAGGRYTGELFF.

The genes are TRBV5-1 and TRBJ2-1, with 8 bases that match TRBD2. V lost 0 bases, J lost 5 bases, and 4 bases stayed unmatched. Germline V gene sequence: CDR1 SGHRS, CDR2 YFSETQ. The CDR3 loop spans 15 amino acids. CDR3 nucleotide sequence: TGCGCCAGCAGCTTGGTTACTAGCGGACACAATGAGCAGTTCTTC. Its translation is CASSLVTSGHNEQFF.

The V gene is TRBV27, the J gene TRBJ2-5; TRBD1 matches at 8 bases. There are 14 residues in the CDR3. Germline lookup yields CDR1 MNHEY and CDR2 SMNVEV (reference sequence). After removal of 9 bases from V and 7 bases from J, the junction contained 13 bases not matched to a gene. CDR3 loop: CASGGTGAYRTQYF. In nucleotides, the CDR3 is TGTGCCAGTGGGGGGACAGGAGCCTACCGGACCCAGTACTTC.

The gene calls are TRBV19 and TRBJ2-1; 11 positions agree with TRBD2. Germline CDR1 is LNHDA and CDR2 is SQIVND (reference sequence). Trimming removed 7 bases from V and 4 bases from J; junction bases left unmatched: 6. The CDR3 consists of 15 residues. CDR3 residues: CASTTGLAGYNEQFF. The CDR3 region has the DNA TGTGCCAGTACCACAGGACTAGCGGGTTACAATGAGCAGTTCTTC.

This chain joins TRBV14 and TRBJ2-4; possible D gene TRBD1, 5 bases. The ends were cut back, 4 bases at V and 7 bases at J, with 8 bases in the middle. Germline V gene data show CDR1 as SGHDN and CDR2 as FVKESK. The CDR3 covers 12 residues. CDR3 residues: CASSPDTNIQYF. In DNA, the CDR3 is TGTGCCAGCAGCCCGGACACCAACATTCAGTACTTC.

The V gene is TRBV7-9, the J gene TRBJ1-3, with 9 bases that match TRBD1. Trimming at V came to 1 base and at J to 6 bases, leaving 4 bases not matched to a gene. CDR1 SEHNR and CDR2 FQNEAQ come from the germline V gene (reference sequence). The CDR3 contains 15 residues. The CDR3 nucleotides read TGTGCCAGCAGCTTAGGACAGGGGGTCCCAAACACCATATATTTT. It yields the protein CASSLGQGVPNTIYF.

CDR3 loop: CASSQARNTGELFF. The CDR3 bases are TGTGCCAGCTCACAAGCACGGAACACCGGGGAGCTGTTTTTT. The rearrangement links TRBV18 to TRBJ2-2; D not resolved. Germline V gene lookup returns CDR1 KGHSH and CDR2 LQKENI. The CDR3 is 14 residues long. Trimming left V 4 bases short and J 1 base short, with 7 bases between. Full variable domain (remainder filled in from reference TRBV18 and TRBJ2-2): NAGVMQNPRHLVRRRGQEARLRCSPMKGHSHVYWYRQLPEEGLKFMVYLQKENIIDESGMPKERFSAEFPKEGPSILRIQQVVRGDSAAYFCASSQARNTGELFFGEGSRLTVL.

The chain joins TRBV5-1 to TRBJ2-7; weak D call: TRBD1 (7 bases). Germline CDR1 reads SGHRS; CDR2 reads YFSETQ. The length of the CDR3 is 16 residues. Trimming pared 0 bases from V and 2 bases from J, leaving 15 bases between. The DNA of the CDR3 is TGCGCCAGCAGCTTGGCCCGCGGGACAGCAGCCTACGAGCAGTACTTC. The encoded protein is CASSLARGTAAYEQYF.

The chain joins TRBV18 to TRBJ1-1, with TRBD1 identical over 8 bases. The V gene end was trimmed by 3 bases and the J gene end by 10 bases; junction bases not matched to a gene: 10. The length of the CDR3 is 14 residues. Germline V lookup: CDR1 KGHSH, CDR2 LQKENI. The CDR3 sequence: CASSPGQAVFRAFF. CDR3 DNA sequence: TGTGCCAGCTCACCGGGACAGGCTGTTTTTAGAGCTTTCTTT.

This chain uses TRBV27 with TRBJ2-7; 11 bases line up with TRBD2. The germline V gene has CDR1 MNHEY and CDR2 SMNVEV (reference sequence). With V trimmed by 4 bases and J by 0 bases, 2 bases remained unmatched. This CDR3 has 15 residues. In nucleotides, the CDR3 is TGTGCCAGCAGTTCCGGGACTAGCGGCTCCTACGAGCAGTACTTC. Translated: CASSSGTSGSYEQYF.

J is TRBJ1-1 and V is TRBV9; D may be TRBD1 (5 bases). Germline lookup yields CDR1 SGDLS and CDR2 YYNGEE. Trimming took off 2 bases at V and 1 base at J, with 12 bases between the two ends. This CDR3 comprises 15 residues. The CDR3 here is CASSVIKTGNTEAFF. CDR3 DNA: TGTGCCAGCAGCGTCATTAAAACAGGGAACACTGAAGCTTTCTTT.

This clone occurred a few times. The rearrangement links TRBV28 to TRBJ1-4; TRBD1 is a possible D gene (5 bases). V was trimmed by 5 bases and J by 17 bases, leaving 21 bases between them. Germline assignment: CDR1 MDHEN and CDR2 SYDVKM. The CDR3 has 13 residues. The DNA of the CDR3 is TGTGCCAGCAGTCTCATTCGCGGAGGGGCCATCTTTTTT. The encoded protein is CASSLIRGGAIFF.

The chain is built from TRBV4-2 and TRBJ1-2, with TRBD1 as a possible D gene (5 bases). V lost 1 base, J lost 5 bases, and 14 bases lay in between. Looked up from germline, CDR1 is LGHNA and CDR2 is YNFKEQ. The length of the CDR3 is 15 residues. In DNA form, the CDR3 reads TGTGCCAGCAGCCAAGGGGAAGGGGATTGGTATGGCTACACCTTC. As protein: CASSQGEGDWYGYTF.

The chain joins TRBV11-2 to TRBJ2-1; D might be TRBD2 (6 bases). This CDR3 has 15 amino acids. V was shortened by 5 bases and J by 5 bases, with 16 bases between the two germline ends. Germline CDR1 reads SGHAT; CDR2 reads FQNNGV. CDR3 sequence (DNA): TGTGCCAGCAGCGCGGCACCGGGGGTCAACAATGAGCAGTTCTTC. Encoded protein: CASSAAPGVNNEQFF.

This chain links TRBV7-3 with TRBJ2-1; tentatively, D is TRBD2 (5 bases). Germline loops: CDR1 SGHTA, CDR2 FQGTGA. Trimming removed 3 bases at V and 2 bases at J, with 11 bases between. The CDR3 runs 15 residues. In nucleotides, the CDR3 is TGTGCCAGCAGCTTGGACTCTCAAGCCTACAATGAGCAGTTCTTC. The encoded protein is CASSLDSQAYNEQFF.